A selection of T cell receptor beta chains follows, all from one sample in a study of cytomegalovirus exposure and HLA in healthy donors. Assay: immunoSEQ multiplex PCR; the TCRdb copy retains only in-frame clones and omits some. The table shows more than 250,000 clones, with roughly 90% occurring only once. The sequenced sample was PBMCs. These receptors were obtained from a woman aged 18-35 years in good health and CMV-seronegative. Each CDR3 is given with its conserved first and last residue. Each record gives: D gene, clone size, V gene, J gene, CDR3 protein, CDR3 DNA. D genes are given only for firm matches. Clone size is not always given. Where it is, it says once, few, many or a class for expanded clones.

NA	NA	TRBV19	TRBJ2-7	CASSASWGYEQYF	TGTGCCAGTAGTGCTAGCTGGGGCTACGAGCAGTACTTC
NA	NA	TRBV5-1	TRBJ2-7	CASRRTPTYEQYF	TGCGCCAGCAGAAGGACACCTACCTACGAGCAGTACTTC
NA	NA	TRBV5-6	TRBJ2-7	CASSSWGDRETYEQYF	TGTGCCAGCAGCTCCTGGGGGGACAGAGAAACCTACGAGCAGTACTTC
NA	NA	TRBV28	TRBJ1-1	CASSSHRVRSTEAFF	TGTGCCAGCAGTTCACACAGGGTTCGTAGCACTGAAGCTTTCTTT
NA	NA	TRBV6-6	TRBJ1-5	CASSYGGSGGQPQHF	TGTGCCAGCAGTTACGGGGGGAGTGGGGGTCAGCCCCAGCATTTT
NA	NA	TRBV5-5	TRBJ1-2	CASSLAGGNLGYGYTF	TGTGCCAGCAGCTTGGCCGGAGGTAACTTAGGCTATGGCTACACCTTC
NA	NA	TRBV19	TRBJ2-2	CASTRWADNTGELFF	TGTGCCAGTACCCGATGGGCAGATAACACCGGGGAGCTGTTTTTT
TRBD1	NA	TRBV29-1	TRBJ2-1	CSAGQGVRTYNEQFF	TGCAGCGCCGGACAGGGTGTAAGGACCTACAATGAGCAGTTCTTC
NA	NA	TRBV19	TRBJ1-2	CASSMASLNYGYTF	TGTGCCAGTAGTATGGCTAGTCTCAACTATGGCTACACCTTC
NA	once	TRBV5-5	TRBJ2-7	CASSLRSRDPYEQYF	TGTGCCAGCAGCTTAAGGTCCCGGGATCCCTACGAGCAGTACTTC
NA	NA	TRBV18	TRBJ1-3	CASSPPGAGNSGNTIYF	TGTGCCAGCTCACCCCCAGGGGCAGGGAACTCTGGAAACACCATATATTTT
TRBD2	once	TRBV16	TRBJ2-5	CASSPNAGAKETQYF	TGTGCCAGCAGCCCTAACGCGGGAGCGAAAGAGACCCAGTACTTC
NA	NA	TRBV9	TRBJ2-1	CASSGGDSEQFF	TGTGCCAGCAGCGGGGGGGACAGTGAGCAGTTCTTC
TRBD1	NA	TRBV6-5	TRBJ2-7	CASSHGTDYEQYF	TGTGCCAGCAGTCATGGGACAGACTACGAGCAGTACTTC
TRBD1	NA	TRBV18	TRBJ2-3	CASSPFATGATDTQYF	TGTGCCAGCTCACCATTCGCGACAGGGGCTACAGATACGCAGTATTTT
NA	few	TRBV27	TRBJ1-5	CASSEGNQPQHF	TGTGCCTCATCGGAGGGGAATCAGCCCCAGCATTTT
NA	NA	TRBV5-4	TRBJ2-7	CASSPGGRILHEQYF	TGTGCCAGCAGCCCCGGAGGGAGGATTTTGCACGAGCAGTACTTC
TRBD1	once	TRBV7-6	TRBJ2-7	CASSLALGTGGSEQYF	TGTGCCAGCAGCTTAGCGCTGGGGACAGGGGGCTCTGAGCAGTACTTC
NA	NA	TRBV7-2	TRBJ2-1	CASIPGVDHNEQFF	TGTGCCAGCATCCCCGGAGTCGATCACAATGAGCAGTTCTTC
TRBD2	once	TRBV5-1	TRBJ2-1	CASGAGGSPYNEQFF	TGCGCCAGTGGGGCCGGGGGGTCTCCCTACAATGAGCAGTTCTTC
TRBD2	few	TRBV5-4	TRBJ2-7	CAYRGLASYEQYF	TGTGCCTACAGGGGACTAGCCTCCTACGAGCAGTACTTC
TRBD1	NA	TRBV14	TRBJ2-1	CASSPGQGGQFF	TGTGCCAGCAGCCCGGGACAGGGAGGTCAGTTCTTC
NA	NA	TRBV12-5	TRBJ2-7	CASGSPWESNYEQYF	TGTGCTAGTGGTTCCCCATGGGAGTCCAACTACGAGCAGTACTTC
TRBD1	NA	TRBV19	TRBJ2-5	CASTDSRGFQETQYF	TGTGCCAGTACTGACAGCAGGGGGTTCCAAGAGACCCAGTACTTC
TRBD2	NA	TRBV5-6	TRBJ2-5	CASSLDTWSGGTQETQYF	TGTGCCAGCAGCTTGGATACGTGGAGCGGGGGGACCCAAGAGACCCAGTACTTC
TRBD1	NA	TRBV5-1	TRBJ2-7	CASSFDRERNEQYF	TGCGCCAGCAGCTTCGACAGGGAGAGGAACGAGCAGTACTTC
NA	NA	TRBV6-5	TRBJ2-1	CASSYLRGTNEQFF	TGTGCCAGCAGTTATCTGAGGGGGACGAATGAGCAGTTCTTC
NA	once	TRBV5-1	TRBJ2-3	CASSSPDTQYF	TGCGCCAGCAGCTCTCCAGATACGCAGTATTTT
NA	NA	TRBV19	TRBJ1-1	CASSIGVNTEAFF	TGTGCCAGTAGTATAGGCGTAAACACTGAAGCTTTCTTT
NA	NA	TRBV30	TRBJ1-4	CAWSDTGQANEKLFF	TGTGCCTGGAGTGATACAGGGCAGGCTAATGAAAAACTGTTTTTT
NA	NA	TRBV7-2	TRBJ1-1	CASSLSVGTPGGNTEAFF	TGTGCCAGCAGCTTAAGTGTTGGGACCCCGGGGGGGAACACTGAAGCTTTCTTT
NA	NA	TRBV5-7	TRBJ1-1	CASSLSPRRGANTEAFF	TGTGCCAGCAGCTTGTCCCCACGACGTGGGGCGAACACTGAAGCTTTCTTT
NA	NA	TRBV2	TRBJ2-1	CASSDQGSSYNEQFF	TGTGCCAGCAGTGACCAGGGGAGCTCCTACAATGAGCAGTTCTTC
TRBD2	few	TRBV7-9	TRBJ2-3	CASSVGTSGDDTQYF	TGTGCCAGCAGCGTCGGGACTAGCGGGGACGATACGCAGTATTTT
TRBD1	NA	TRBV5-1	TRBJ1-2	CASSPETGVYGYTF	TGCGCCAGCAGTCCGGAGACAGGGGTCTATGGCTACACCTTC
NA	NA	TRBV10-3	TRBJ2-3	CAASRDSSTDTQYF	TGTGCCGCCAGCCGGGACTCTAGCACAGATACGCAGTATTTT
TRBD1	NA	TRBV6-5	TRBJ1-6	CASTDRGSYNSPLHF	TGTGCCAGCACCGACAGGGGATCCTATAATTCACCCCTCCACTTT
NA	once	TRBV6-1	TRBJ2-5	CASIRVRGETQYF	TGTGCCAGCATCCGGGTAAGGGGAGAGACCCAGTACTTC
TRBD2	NA	TRBV7-9	TRBJ2-7	CASSLNSGGLEEQYF	TGTGCCAGCAGCTTGAATAGCGGGGGTCTAGAGGAGCAGTACTTC
TRBD2	NA	TRBV5-1	TRBJ2-2	CASSLRGGGTGELFF	TGCGCCAGCAGCTTACGGGGCGGGGGCACCGGGGAGCTGTTTTTT
TRBD1	NA	TRBV7-9	TRBJ2-1	CASTNDRDTAQQFF	TGTGCCAGCACCAACGACAGGGACACCGCTCAGCAGTTCTTC
NA	once	TRBV29-1	TRBJ1-2	CSAYDYGYTF	TGCAGCGCCTACGATTATGGCTACACCTTC
NA	NA	TRBV5-1	TRBJ2-7	CASSWVDRSYEQYF	TGCGCCAGCAGCTGGGTAGACAGATCCTACGAGCAGTACTTC
TRBD2	NA	TRBV11-2	TRBJ2-7	CASLLAGESHEQYF	TGTGCCAGTCTCCTAGCGGGGGAGTCCCACGAGCAGTACTTC
NA	NA	TRBV27	TRBJ2-7	CATAGAEQYF	TGTGCCACTGCGGGGGCCGAGCAGTACTTC
TRBD1	NA	TRBV18	TRBJ1-2	CASSPRGADRGLYGYTF	TGTGCCAGCTCACCACGGGGAGCGGACAGGGGGCTCTATGGCTACACCTTC
TRBD1	NA	TRBV5-7	TRBJ1-5	CASSLDGQGGNQPQHF	TGTGCCAGCAGCTTGGATGGACAGGGTGGCAATCAGCCCCAGCATTTT
TRBD1	NA	TRBV27	TRBJ1-1	CASSMTGPNTEAFF	TGTGCCAGCAGCATGACAGGGCCGAACACTGAAGCTTTCTTT
NA	NA	TRBV6-1	TRBJ2-1	CASSVEAPGSYNEQFF	TGTGCCAGCAGTGTAGAAGCTCCTGGCTCCTACAATGAGCAGTTCTTC
NA	few	TRBV5-6	TRBJ1-3	CASSQQVTSSGNTIYF	TGTGCCAGCAGCCAACAGGTGACGAGCTCTGGAAACACCATATATTTT
NA	NA	TRBV6-1	TRBJ1-1	CASRWTGMNTEAFF	TGTGCCAGCAGATGGACGGGAATGAACACTGAAGCTTTCTTT
TRBD1	NA	TRBV5-1	TRBJ1-2	CASSHFHNRGPYGYTF	TGCGCCAGCAGCCACTTTCATAACAGGGGGCCCTATGGCTACACCTTC
TRBD2	NA	TRBV6-1	TRBJ2-1	CASVRGGVYEQFF	TGTGCCAGCGTCCGCGGGGGGGTTTATGAGCAGTTCTTC
NA	NA	TRBV7-9	TRBJ1-6	CASSSLRGRNNSPLHF	TGTGCCAGCAGCTCACTCCGGGGGAGGAATAATTCACCCCTCCACTTT
TRBD2	NA	TRBV18	TRBJ2-1	CASSPGFSGANEQFF	TGTGCCAGCTCACCTGGATTTAGCGGGGCCAATGAGCAGTTCTTC
TRBD1	NA	TRBV7-2	TRBJ2-7	CASSLAGTGLYEQYF	TGTGCCAGCAGCTTAGCGGGGACAGGGCTCTACGAGCAGTACTTC
TRBD2	many	TRBV6-4	TRBJ2-3	CASSDGTSGTDTQYF	TGTGCCAGCAGTGACGGGACTAGCGGCACAGATACGCAGTATTTT
NA	NA	TRBV30	TRBJ1-2	CAWSFMRANYGYTF	TGTGCCTGGAGTTTTATGCGAGCTAACTATGGCTACACCTTC
NA	NA	TRBV4-1	TRBJ1-1	CASSQESQGRGNTEAFF	TGCGCCAGCAGCCAGGAATCGCAGGGTAGGGGGAACACTGAAGCTTTCTTT
TRBD1	few	TRBV6-1	TRBJ2-7	CATTRDRGYEQYF	TGTGCCACCACCCGGGACAGGGGCTACGAGCAGTACTTC